The rows below give T cell receptor beta chains drawn from one sample of a study of blood T cell repertoires in COVID-19. The assay was immunoSEQ multiplex PCR, and TCRdb's table has in-frame clones only and misses some. The sample comprises some 110,000 clones, 87% of which are singletons, and about 16% rests with the top ten. The sample consisted of peripheral blood. The receptors were gathered from a man aged 45-65 years with acute or convalescent COVID-19. Each CDR3 is given with its conserved first and last residue.

CDR3aa: CASSYSYEQYF
v_gene: TRBV12-3/TRBV12-4

CDR3aa: CASSQGRLGQPQHF
v_gene: TRBV18

CDR3aa: CASSPTRRGYEQYF
v_gene: TRBV2

CDR3aa: CASSFGVHEAFF
v_gene: TRBV12-3/TRBV12-4

CDR3aa: CASSYVRQQETQYF
v_gene: TRBV6-6

CDR3aa: CASSLGQGGVNEQYF
v_gene: TRBV11-1

CDR3aa: CASSAGMNTEAFF
v_gene: TRBV18

CDR3aa: CARGLLGNSPLHF
v_gene: TRBV28

CDR3aa: CASSLAPINEQFF
v_gene: TRBV7-6

CDR3aa: CASSRGRANTEAFF
v_gene: TRBV7-2

CDR3aa: CATSRGLAGGYNEQFF
v_gene: TRBV15

CDR3aa: CASSFGFGTEDEQYF
v_gene: TRBV7-9

CDR3aa: CASSEGQILSGNTIYF
v_gene: TRBV10-1

CDR3aa: CATTLAGGSTGELFF
v_gene: TRBV15

CDR3aa: CASNPSGGYTF
v_gene: TRBV9